The TCR beta chain described here comes from a study of somatic mutations in cytotoxic T cells in rheumatoid arthritis. Study in general: Patient blood, which was peripheral blood collected as 30 ml EDTA, was drawn right after diagnosis and before any treatment started. Broader study findings: A significant difference in CD8+ T-cell clonality was not found between rheumatoid arthritis patients and age-matched healthy controls.

Under the authors' procedure: Published virus-specific TCRB sequences found rare matches among patient CD8+ clones larger than 1%. Generated by immunoSEQ multiplex PCR, the TCRdb table keeps only in-frame clones and is missing some. The V and J calls and the clone size are those of that table, but D and trimming were determined from the DNA. Of approximately 30,000 clones in the sample, 75% to 90% were seen once. Of note for this clone: Its target is unknown.

Positive magnetic bead selection isolated CD4+ and CD8+ cells, and flow cytometry checked purity. Germline CDR1 reads ENHRY; CDR2 reads SYGVKD. The ends were cut back, 3 bases at V and 0 bases at J, with 15 bases in the middle. The CDR3 totals 16 residues. The receptor's source is an adult with rheumatoid arthritis. Input material: CD8+ T cells sorted from blood. The chain is built from TRBV10-3 and TRBJ2-7; D may be TRBD1 (6 bases). CDR3: CAISETGTISSYEQYF. The CDR3 DNA is TGTGCCATCAGTGAAACAGGGACCATCAGCTCCTACGAGCAGTACTTC.